Listed below are T cell receptor beta chains from one sample, sequenced in a study of blood T cell repertoires in COVID-19. Assay: immunoSEQ multiplex PCR; the TCRdb copy retains only in-frame clones and omits some. The sample lists approximately 140,000 clones; about 80% were seen once. The sequenced sample consisted of peripheral blood. The receptor set was obtained from a man aged 45-60 years with acute or convalescent COVID-19. Both conserved end residues are part of each CDR3. D genes are given only for firm matches. Where a row states a size, it is once, few, many or the class of an expanded clone; other rows omit it.

clone_size	d_call	v_call	j_call	cdr3_nt	cdr3_aa
-	-	TRBV2	TRBJ2-1	TGTGCCAGCAGTCCCACAGGGTATGAGCAGTTCTTC	CASSPTGYEQFF
-	TRBD1	TRBV29-1	TRBJ1-1	TGCAGCGTCTCGACAGGGAGTCCCGCTGAAGCTTTCTTT	CSVSTGSPAEAFF
-	TRBD1	TRBV7-6	TRBJ2-7	TGTGCCAGCAGCTCCACCAGGGACAGGGTTATGGGCGAGCAGTACTTC	CASSSTRDRVMGEQYF
-	TRBD1	TRBV7-8	TRBJ1-1	TGTGCCAGCAGCTCGCAGCGGGACAGGGATAACACTGAAGCTTTCTTT	CASSSQRDRDNTEAFF
few	-	TRBV28	TRBJ1-6	TGTGCCAGCAGACGATCGGGGGAGGCTTCACCCCTCCACTTT	CASRRSGEASPLHF
-	-	TRBV2	TRBJ2-5	TGTGCCAGCAGTCGAGGGAGGGAGACCCAGTACTTC	CASSRGRETQYF
-	-	TRBV9	TRBJ2-6	TGTGCCAGCAGCCCGTTAATGTCTGGGGCCAACGTCCTGACTTTC	CASSPLMSGANVLTF
-	TRBD1	TRBV4-1	TRBJ1-1	TGCGCCAGCAGCCCCGGACAGGGGACCACTGAAGCTTTCTTT	CASSPGQGTTEAFF
-	-	TRBV18	TRBJ1-1	TGTGCCAGCTCACTTGGACAGAACACTGAAGCTTTCTTT	CASSLGQNTEAFF
-	TRBD1	TRBV18	TRBJ1-4	TGTGCCAGCTCACGATCGACAGGGCCTGAAAAACTGTTTTTT	CASSRSTGPEKLFF
-	TRBD1	TRBV3-1/TRBV3-2	TRBJ1-1	TGTGCCAGCAGCCTCGGGACAGGGGGCACTGAAGCTTTCTTT	CASSLGTGGTEAFF
-	-	TRBV10-2	TRBJ2-5	TGCGCCAGCAGTCTACAGGGAAATCAAGAGACCCAGTACTTC	CASSLQGNQETQYF
-	TRBD1	TRBV7-3	TRBJ2-5	TGTGCCAGCAGCGACCCGGGACAGGGGGGGCAAGAGACCCAGTACTTC	CASSDPGQGGQETQYF
-	TRBD1	TRBV3-1/TRBV3-2	TRBJ2-1	TGTGCCAGCAGCCATGCCACAGGGGGCCCCTACAATGAGCAGTTCTTC	CASSHATGGPYNEQFF
-	TRBD1	TRBV5-4	TRBJ2-5	TGTGCCAGCAGCTTGGGGGGACAGGGTACCAGGGAGACCCAGTACTTC	CASSLGGQGTRETQYF
-	-	TRBV7-8	TRBJ2-2	TGTGCCGAGCGAGAGGTCAGGGGCATCACCGGGGAGCTGTTTTTT	CAEREVRGITGELFF
once	-	TRBV5-5	TRBJ1-3	TGTGCCAGCAGCTCGTATCAGGGTGGAAACACCATATATTTT	CASSSYQGGNTIYF
-	-	TRBV13	TRBJ1-1	TGTGCCAGCAGCTCATACCCAGGGTTTTTAGGAGCTTTCTTT	CASSSYPGFLGAFF
-	-	TRBV11-2	TRBJ1-6	TGTGCCAGCAGCTACAGGGACGGATATAATTCACCCCTCCACTTT	CASSYRDGYNSPLHF
-	TRBD2	TRBV7-3	TRBJ2-2	TGTGCCAGCAGCTACCCCCGGGGGGAGGGTGAGACCGGGGAGCTGTTTTTT	CASSYPRGEGETGELFF
-	TRBD1	TRBV19	TRBJ2-3	TGTGCCAGTAGGCGGGGACAGGAAAAAGATACGCAGTATTTT	CASRRGQEKDTQYF
-	TRBD1	TRBV15	TRBJ1-5	TGTGCCACCAGCGGCGAACAGGGGGCCGCGAGCAATCAGCCCCAGCATTTT	CATSGEQGAASNQPQHF
-	TRBD2	TRBV5-4	TRBJ2-3	TGTGCCAGCAGCTTGGTAGCGGGGGGGCGCACAGATACGCAGTATTTT	CASSLVAGGRTDTQYF
-	TRBD1	TRBV4-1	TRBJ2-4	TGCGCCAGCAGCCGACCACCAGGGGGATGGGCGGAGAACATTCAGTACTTC	CASSRPPGGWAENIQYF
-	TRBD2	TRBV7-2	TRBJ2-3	TGTGCCAGCAGCTTAGCGCGAGTAGCGGGGTCCTCTAGCACAGATACGCAGTATTTT	CASSLARVAGSSSTDTQYF
-	-	TRBV2	TRBJ1-2	TGTGCCTCAACGAAACAGGGTGCCTATGGCTACACCTTC	CASTKQGAYGYTF
-	-	TRBV5-6	TRBJ2-1	TGTGCCAGCAGCCCTCACGGGGGACCTCAGTTCTTC	CASSPHGGPQFF
-	-	TRBV6-1	TRBJ1-6	TGTGCCAGCAGTGAATATTTGGGGGGGAATTCACCCCTCCACTTT	CASSEYLGGNSPLHF
-	-	TRBV2	TRBJ2-4	TGTGCCAGCAGTGTTGAGGTTCAGTACTTC	CASSVEVQYF
-	-	TRBV19	TRBJ1-4	TGTGCCAGTAGTATTGGGCAGGGGAGTGAAAAACTGTTTTTT	CASSIGQGSEKLFF
-	-	TRBV3-1/TRBV3-2	TRBJ1-5	TGTGCCAGCAGCACTCACAGAGATCAGCCCCAGCATTTT	CASSTHRDQPQHF
once	TRBD1	TRBV12-3/TRBV12-4	TRBJ1-2	TGTGCCAGCAGTTCGGGACAGATCTATGGCTACACCTTC	CASSSGQIYGYTF
-	TRBD2	TRBV7-7	TRBJ2-1	TGTGCCAGCAGCTTTATTAGGACTAGCGTGGATGGGAATGAGCAGTTCTTC	CASSFIRTSVDGNEQFF
few	-	TRBV30	TRBJ1-4	TGTGCCTGGAGTCAAGACAGGTCAATTAATGAAAAACTGTTTTTT	CAWSQDRSINEKLFF
-	TRBD1	TRBV6-2/TRBV6-3	TRBJ1-2	TGTGCCAGCAGCCCTGACAGGGGGCGCCTGGATGGCTACACCTTC	CASSPDRGRLDGYTF
-	TRBD1	TRBV2	TRBJ1-5	TGTGCCAGCTCTTGGATCGGACAGGGGAGGGGAAATAGCAATCAGCCCCAGCATTTT	CASSWIGQGRGNSNQPQHF
-	TRBD2	TRBV29-1	TRBJ2-3	TGCAGCGTTGAAGATCGTACGGGGGGGACAGATACGCAGTATTTT	CSVEDRTGGTDTQYF
-	-	TRBV7-2	TRBJ2-2	TGTGCCAGCAGCCCTCCCAACCGGGGCACCGGGGAGCTGTTTTTT	CASSPPNRGTGELFF
once	-	TRBV19	TRBJ2-2	TGTGCCAGTAGTATAGGGAGTCAGTCGACCGGGGAGCTGTTTTTT	CASSIGSQSTGELFF
-	TRBD2	TRBV5-1	TRBJ2-5	TGCGCCAGCAGCGTAGCGGGGGGCCACGAGACCCAGTACTTC	CASSVAGGHETQYF
once	-	TRBV12-5	TRBJ1-2	TGTGCTAGTGGTTTGGGCAGGGTGAAGTTTGGTGGCTACACCTTC	CASGLGRVKFGGYTF
-	-	TRBV29-1	TRBJ2-5	TGCAGCGTGGCGGAGGGGGAGACCCAGTACTTC	CSVAEGETQYF
-	-	TRBV7-7	TRBJ1-4	TGTGCCAGCAGCTTATGGGACACGAGGGAACCGCGGACTAATGAAAAACTGTTTTTT	CASSLWDTREPRTNEKLFF
-	-	TRBV11-2	TRBJ2-7	TGTGCCAGCAGCTTAGAGCGGAGCTCCTACGAGCAGTACTTC	CASSLERSSYEQYF
-	-	TRBV5-1	TRBJ2-1	TGCGCCAGCAGCTTGGGGGCTATAAGCTCCTACAATGAGCAGTTCTTC	CASSLGAISSYNEQFF
once	-	TRBV27	TRBJ2-7	TGTGCCAGCAGTTTTCGGTCTCCCTACGAGCAGTACTTC	CASSFRSPYEQYF
-	-	TRBV11-2	TRBJ2-5	TGTGCCAGCAGTTCCGGGACTGAAGAGACCCAGTACTTC	CASSSGTEETQYF
-	-	TRBV5-5	TRBJ1-1	TGTGCCAGCAGCTTGTCCTTACGGGGCACTGAAGCTTTCTTT	CASSLSLRGTEAFF
-	TRBD1	TRBV27	TRBJ1-2	TGTGCCAGCAGAACCCCGGGACAGGGGGCTTCTGGCTACACCTTC	CASRTPGQGASGYTF
-	TRBD2	TRBV27	TRBJ2-7	TGTGCCAGCAGGGATGGACTAGCGGGAGTTTACGAGCAGTACTTC	CASRDGLAGVYEQYF